The rows below give T cell receptor beta chains drawn from one sample of a study of cytomegalovirus exposure and HLA in healthy donors. Sequenced by immunoSEQ multiplex PCR; TCRdb stores in-frame clones only, minus some. The sample records 95,000 to 150,000 clones, about 80% being singletons. Sequences were obtained from PBMCs. These receptors all come from a man aged 25 to 40 in good health and CMV-seronegative. The CDR3 runs from the conserved cysteine through the conserved F or W. A D gene is named only where the DNA matches it firmly. Expanded clones get a size class; other rows say once, few or many, or leave the size out.

d_gene: .; abundance: .; j_gene: TRBJ1-2; v_gene: TRBV27; CDR3aa: CASSAVSMEAYGYTF; CDR3nt: TGTGCCAGCAGCGCTGTAAGCATGGAGGCATATGGCTACACCTTC
d_gene: TRBD1; abundance: .; j_gene: TRBJ2-2; v_gene: TRBV10-3; CDR3aa: CAISVPGGLNTGELFF; CDR3nt: TGTGCCATCAGTGTCCCAGGGGGCCTCAACACCGGGGAGCTGTTTTTT
d_gene: .; abundance: .; j_gene: TRBJ2-1; v_gene: TRBV14; CDR3aa: CASSAPSAEQFF; CDR3nt: TGTGCCAGCAGCGCTCCTAGCGCTGAGCAGTTCTTC
d_gene: .; abundance: .; j_gene: TRBJ2-2; v_gene: TRBV2; CDR3aa: CASSPLRGGRTGELFF; CDR3nt: TGTGCCAGCAGTCCCCTAAGGGGGGGCCGGACCGGGGAGCTGTTTTTT
d_gene: TRBD1; abundance: .; j_gene: TRBJ1-1; v_gene: TRBV5-1; CDR3aa: CASSLTGTVNTEAFF; CDR3nt: TGCGCCAGCAGCTTGACCGGGACAGTGAACACTGAAGCTTTCTTT
d_gene: .; abundance: few; j_gene: TRBJ2-3; v_gene: TRBV28; CDR3aa: CASSFNRLMGLASGGTDTQYF; CDR3nt: TGTGCCAGCAGTTTTAATAGGTTAATGGGTCTAGCGAGCGGAGGCACAGATACGCAGTATTTT
d_gene: .; abundance: .; j_gene: TRBJ2-7; v_gene: TRBV28; CDR3aa: CASSLSAAGSYEQYF; CDR3nt: TGTGCCAGCAGTTTATCTGCGGCGGGATCTTACGAGCAGTACTTC
d_gene: .; abundance: .; j_gene: TRBJ1-1; v_gene: TRBV28; CDR3aa: CASGGVPPRAFF; CDR3nt: TGTGCCAGCGGCGGGGTCCCACCCCGAGCTTTCTTT
d_gene: .; abundance: .; j_gene: TRBJ2-3; v_gene: TRBV15; CDR3aa: CATSRAVRGTDTQYF; CDR3nt: TGTGCCACCAGCAGGGCTGTCAGGGGAACAGATACGCAGTATTTT
d_gene: .; abundance: once; j_gene: TRBJ2-7; v_gene: TRBV25-1; CDR3aa: CASSEVDEQYF; CDR3nt: TGTGCCAGCAGTGAAGTCGACGAGCAGTACTTC
d_gene: .; abundance: .; j_gene: TRBJ2-1; v_gene: TRBV18; CDR3aa: CASSSIGGNEQFF; CDR3nt: TGTGCCAGCTCTTCGATCGGGGGAAATGAGCAGTTCTTC
d_gene: .; abundance: .; j_gene: TRBJ1-2; v_gene: TRBV19; CDR3aa: CASSNSGGYTF; CDR3nt: TGTGCCAGCTCGAATTCAGGGGGCTACACCTTC
d_gene: TRBD2; abundance: .; j_gene: TRBJ2-7; v_gene: TRBV11-2; CDR3aa: CASTPGGIYSYEQYF; CDR3nt: TGTGCCAGCACCCCGGGAGGGATATACTCCTACGAGCAGTACTTC
d_gene: .; abundance: .; j_gene: TRBJ1-4; v_gene: TRBV7-9; CDR3aa: CASSPGGARLFF; CDR3nt: TGTGCCAGCAGCCCGGGGGGGGCGAGACTGTTTTTT
d_gene: .; abundance: few; j_gene: TRBJ2-7; v_gene: TRBV29-1; CDR3aa: CSVEGGDSSYEQYF; CDR3nt: TGCAGCGTTGAAGGGGGGGACTCCTCCTACGAGCAGTACTTC